The clone carrying this T cell receptor beta chain appeared once. The antigen remains undetermined. The data were obtained in a study of cytomegalovirus exposure and HLA in healthy donors. The study's findings and limits: Among TCR beta chains, those listed as cytomegalovirus-associated numbered about 160.

The CDR3 runs 15 residues. Trimming removed 7 bases at V and 1 base at J, with 17 bases between. Germline lookup yields CDR1 SGDLS and CDR2 YYNGEE. A multiplex PCR was run with 60 Vbeta primers and 13 Jbeta primers. Repertoires were generated with immunoSEQ multiplex PCR, while TCRdb's copy carries only in-frame clones and drops some. Of some 110,000 clones listed, around 80% are singletons. The source material was PBMCs. The sequence was obtained from a woman between 45 and 65 years old in good health and CMV-seropositive. J is TRBJ1-1 and V is TRBV9; perhaps TRBD1 as D (6 bases). CDR3 sequence: CASGGGSERNTEAFF. For the CDR3, the DNA is TGTGCCAGCGGGGGGGGCAGCGAGAGGAACACTGAAGCTTTCTTT. Full variable domain (missing parts from reference TRBV9 and TRBJ1-1): DSGVTQTPKHLITATGQRVTLRCSPRSGDLSVYWYQQSLDQGLQFLIQYYNGEERAKGNILERFSAQQFPDLHSELNLSSLELGDSALYFCASGGGSERNTEAFFGQGTRLTVV.